The clone carrying this T cell receptor beta chain was counted many times. Antigen unknown. TCRdb itself ran the 5' RACE reads through MiXCR, one entry per CDR3 protein. The table shows 140,000 or so distinct CDR3 sequences, with about 6.1% occurring only once. These data come from a study of T-cell memory formation after mild COVID-19. The CDR3 is made up of 13 amino acids. J gave up 6 bases and V 6 bases, and 5 bases lay outside the gene matches. CDR1 is MNHEY and CDR2 is SVGAGI in the germline V gene. Overall study results and limits: Among clones peaking at day 37 in the second wave, SARS-CoV-2 specificity remained unconfirmed.

The receptor was derived from an adult woman who had mild COVID-19 (a few samples of this study predate the infection). Cell type and time point are not known. Sequencing used PBMCs or a T cell subset sorted from them (not recorded which). The J gene is TRBJ1-5, the V gene TRBV6-5; 7 bases agree with TRBD1. Here the CDR3 reads CASSRTGVQPQHF. In DNA form, the CDR3 reads TGTGCCAGCAGCCGTACAGGGGTTCAGCCCCAGCATTTT.